Listed here are 14 T cell receptor beta chains from one sample, sequenced in a study of PD-1 blockade in classical Hodgkin lymphoma. Stated time point: newly diagnosed, previously untreated cHL patient sample. The study purified CD4+ T cells from thawed PBMCs using magnetic negative selection. Produced via immunoSEQ multiplex PCR; TCRdb's table is partial and in-frame only. The sample includes under 40,000 clones, about 87% of them seen just once. Specimen: CD4+ T cells from blood. The origin of the receptors is a human donor with classical Hodgkin lymphoma.

J is TRBJ1-2 and V is TRBV6-1; weak D call: TRBD1 (5 bases). Germline assignment: CDR1 MNHNS and CDR2 SASEGT. Trimming stripped 1 base from V and 5 bases from J, with 11 bases between. The length of the CDR3 is 14 residues. In DNA form, the CDR3 reads TGTGCCAGCAGTGAAGAGGGACCTAGATATGGCTACACCTTC. As protein: CASSEEGPRYGYTF.

The CDR3 DNA reads as TGTGCCAGCAGCTTCGGTAGCGGGGAGCTGTTTTTT. It yields the protein CASSFGSGELFF. This sequence joins TRBV5-4 and TRBJ2-2; D remains ambiguous. The length of the CDR3 is 12 residues. Germline CDR1 and CDR2: SGHNT and YYREEE (reference sequence). V lost 2 bases to trimming and J lost 7 bases, with 6 bases between them.

This clone was recorded only once. The chain links TRBV6-5 to TRBJ1-1; D possibly corresponds to TRBD1 (6 bases). Germline V gene data show CDR1 as MNHEY and CDR2 as SVGAGI. This CDR3 has 15 residues. The V and J ends lost 6 bases and 0 bases respectively, with 14 bases between them. CDR3 loop: CASRERGGLNTEAFF. The CDR3 bases are TGTGCCAGCAGGGAGAGGGGGGGCCTGAACACTGAAGCTTTCTTT.

The genes are TRBV2 and TRBJ1-1, with D tentatively TRBD1 (5 bases). CDR3 length: 13 residues. Germline V gene sequence: CDR1 SNHLY, CDR2 FYNNEI. The V end was cut by 6 bases, the J end by 0 bases, with 8 bases between. Here the CDR3 reads CASRGEMNTEAFF. In DNA form, the CDR3 reads TGTGCCAGCAGGGGGGAAATGAACACTGAAGCTTTCTTT. Combining the CDR3 with reference TRBV2 and TRBJ1-1 gives the whole variable domain EPEVTQTPSHQVTQMGQEVILRCVPISNHLYFYWYRQILGQKVEFLVSFYNNEISEKSEIFDDQFSVERPDGSNFTLKIRSTKLEDSAMYFCASRGEMNTEAFFGQGTRLTVV.

The CDR3 DNA follows: TGTGCCAGCAGTTCCTACAGGGACTCCTACGAGCAGTACTTC. It specifies CASSSYRDSYEQYF. J is TRBJ2-7 and V is TRBV27; D perhaps matches TRBD1 (6 bases). Trimming shortened V by 4 bases and J by 0 bases, and 10 bases separated the two germline ends. CDR1 MNHEY and CDR2 SMNVEV come from the germline V gene (reference sequence). The CDR3 sequence is 14 residues long.

This clone was recorded once. This chain uses TRBV5-1 with TRBJ2-1; TRBD1 matches at 8 bases. After removal of 6 bases from V and 6 bases from J, the junction contained 8 bases not matched to a gene. CDR1 SGHRS and CDR2 YFSETQ come from the germline V gene. CDR3 length: 14 amino acids. CDR3 nucleotide sequence: TGCGCCAGCAAGGGACAGGCGGCGGGCAATGAGCAGTTCTTC. Translating it yields CASKGQAAGNEQFF.

This chain uses TRBV5-5 with TRBJ1-4; 8 bases agree with TRBD1. With 4 bases clipped from V and 5 bases from J, the junction kept 4 bases outside the gene matches. The CDR3 has 14 amino acids. Germline loops: CDR1 SGHKS, CDR2 YYEKEE (reference sequence). Here the CDR3 DNA reads TGTGCCAGCAGCATTCAGGGGGCGAATGAAAAACTGTTTTTT. It encodes CASSIQGANEKLFF.

The V gene is TRBV11-3, the J gene TRBJ2-5; 9 bases are shared with TRBD1. Germline CDR1 is SGHNT and CDR2 is YENEEA. This CDR3 is 14 amino acids long. V lost 5 bases to trimming and J lost 5 bases; unmatched junction nucleotides: 6. In nucleotides, the CDR3 is TGTGCCAGCAGCCCAACAGGGGGCGCCGAGACCCAGTACTTC. Protein sequence: CASSPTGGAETQYF.

The chain joins TRBV2 to TRBJ2-1; 7 bases map to TRBD1. CDR3 length: 13 residues. CDR1 and CDR2 from the germline V gene are SNHLY and FYNNEI. V shed 5 bases, J shed 10 bases, and the junction held 8 bases outside the gene matches. The CDR3 DNA sequence: TGTGCCAGCAGTCCTACAGGGGATGGAGAGCAGTTCTTC. Its translation is CASSPTGDGEQFF.

Here the CDR3 reads CASSLRQPLAKNIQYF. The CDR3 DNA follows: TGTGCCAGCAGTTTGCGGCAACCCCTAGCCAAAAACATTCAGTACTTC. The genes are TRBV28 and TRBJ2-4; D unresolved. Trimming took off 3 bases at V and 0 bases at J, with 12 bases between the two ends. Germline CDR1 reads MDHEN; CDR2 reads SYDVKM. The CDR3 is 16 residues long.

This clone was detected a few times. The CDR3 coding sequence is TGCGCCAGCAGCTTGAGGGAGCACACTGAAGCTTTCTTT. Protein product: CASSLREHTEAFF. The chain uses TRBV5-1 and TRBJ1-1; D not certain. V was pared by 1 base and J by 3 bases, with 7 bases between. The CDR3 sequence is 13 residues long. Germline-derived CDR1 and CDR2 are SGHRS and YFSETQ.

This chain joins TRBV6-1 and TRBJ2-7, with 7 bases aligning to TRBD1. The germline gives CDR1 MNHNS, CDR2 SASEGT. CDR3 length: 17 residues. Unmatched junction bases numbered 14, after V lost 4 bases and J lost 2 bases. CDR3 sequence reads: CASSVWPPGQSAYEQYF. The CDR3 DNA follows: TGTGCCAGCAGTGTTTGGCCCCCGGGACAGTCAGCCTACGAGCAGTACTTC.

The chain uses TRBV18 and TRBJ2-2, with 7 bases identical to TRBD2. The CDR3 sequence is 16 residues long. The trim removed 5 bases at V and 3 bases at J, leaving 9 bases unmatched. The germline V gene encodes CDR1 KGHSH and CDR2 LQKENI. The CDR3 coding sequence is TGTGCCAGCTCAATACTAGCGACGACGGACACCGGGGAGCTGTTTTTT. This codes for CASSILATTDTGELFF.

The chain recombines TRBV14 with TRBJ1-2; D ambiguous. The germline CDR1 and CDR2 sequences are SGHDN and FVKESK. This CDR3 is 15 amino acids long. Between the trimmed V and J ends, which lost 5 bases and 3 bases, there was a span of 16 bases. In DNA, the CDR3 is TGTGCCAGCAGCGCCAGATACGGGGTCGACTATGGCTACACCTTC. As protein: CASSARYGVDYGYTF.